Shown below are 13 T cell receptor beta chains from a single sample sequenced in a study of blood T cell repertoires in COVID-19. The method was immunoSEQ multiplex PCR; TCRdb's version includes in-frame clones alone and lacks a portion of them. Of fewer than 100,000 clones in the sample, 82% were seen once. The specimen was peripheral blood. The receptors were gathered from a human donor in a cohort sampled during active COVID-19.

The chain employs TRBV9 and TRBJ2-1; possible D gene TRBD2, 5 bases. Germline CDR1 is SGDLS and CDR2 is YYNGEE. This CDR3 spans 15 amino acids. V lost 0 bases, J lost 2 bases, and 9 bases lay in between. This CDR3 is CASSVADYAYNEQFF. The CDR3 DNA reads TGTGCCAGCAGCGTAGCTGACTATGCCTACAATGAGCAGTTCTTC.

J is TRBJ1-1 and V is TRBV20-1; D is ambiguous. The V gene lost 3 bases and the J gene lost 1 base, with 9 bases spanning the gap. The CDR3 consists of 13 residues. In germline, CDR1 is DFQATT, CDR2 SNEGSKA (reference sequence). This CDR3 reads CSASTRRNTEAFF. In nucleotides, the CDR3 is TGCAGTGCTAGTACTAGGCGGAACACTGAAGCTTTCTTT.

In its sample, this clone was seen a few times. This chain connects TRBV2 to TRBJ2-5; tentatively, D is TRBD1 (6 bases). The CDR3 has 14 amino acids. Germline CDR1 is SNHLY and CDR2 is FYNNEI. Trimming shortened V by 7 bases and J by 2 bases, and 14 bases separated the two germline ends. CDR3 DNA sequence: TGTGCCAGCACCTCGACAGGTTTTCAAGAGACCCAGTACTTC. Its protein product is CASTSTGFQETQYF.

The chain has TRBV9 and TRBJ1-3, with 10 nucleotides matching TRBD1. Trimming took 4 bases from V and 2 from J; bases not matched to a gene: 3. Germline CDR1 reads SGDLS; CDR2 reads YYNGEE. This CDR3 comprises 15 residues. The CDR3 bases are TGTGCCAGCAGCTTCGGACAGGGGGCTGGAAACACCATATATTTT. It codes for CASSFGQGAGNTIYF.

This chain connects TRBV12-5 to TRBJ2-7; a possible D gene is TRBD1 (6 bases). The CDR3 contains 13 residues. CDR1 and CDR2 (germline): LGHNT, FRNRAP. V was trimmed by 6 bases and J by 5 bases, leaving 14 bases between them. The CDR3 bases are TGTGCTAGTGGCCCCGGGGCAGGGGACGAGCAGTACTTC. This translates into CASGPGAGDEQYF.

This chain links TRBV18 with TRBJ1-4; a possible D gene is TRBD1 (6 bases). The CDR3 length is 13 residues. Trimming pared 4 bases from V and 5 bases from J, leaving 8 bases between. Germline V gene data show CDR1 as KGHSH and CDR2 as LQKENI. This CDR3 reads CASSRDKNEKLFF. CDR3 DNA sequence: TGTGCCAGCTCACGGGACAAGAATGAAAAACTGTTTTTT. The variable domain in full, with the rest retrieved from reference TRBV18 and TRBJ1-4, is NAGVMQNPRHLVRRRGQEARLRCSPMKGHSHVYWYRQLPEEGLKFMVYLQKENIIDESGMPKERFSAEFPKEGPSILRIQQVVRGDSAAYFCASSRDKNEKLFFGSGTQLSVL.

The rearrangement uses TRBV12-3 or TRBV12-4 and TRBJ1-6, with D possibly TRBD1 on 5 matching bases. Trimming took off 3 bases at V and 8 bases at J, with 8 bases between the two ends. This CDR3 has 13 residues. CDR3 loop: CASSFGTYSPLHF. The CDR3 DNA is TGTGCCAGCAGTTTTGGGACTTATTCACCCCTCCACTTT.

In DNA, the CDR3 is TGTGCCAGCAGCTTGGGGGGCAGGGACTACGAGCAGTACTTC. It is translated as CASSLGGRDYEQYF. The rearrangement links TRBV5-6 to TRBJ2-7, with a tentative D call TRBD1 (5 bases). V dropped 0 bases and J dropped 3 bases, with 10 bases sitting between them. Per germline, CDR1 SGHDT and CDR2 YYEEEE. CDR3 length equals 14 residues.

The count of this clone is one. The chain carries TRBV29-1 and TRBJ1-2, with 9 bases matching TRBD1. Trimming removed 7 bases from V and 5 bases from J; junction bases left unmatched: 8. The CDR3 loop spans 13 amino acids. Germline values: CDR1 SQVTM, CDR2 ANQGSEA. Here the CDR3 DNA reads TGCAGCGCACGGATGACAGGGGGTTATGGCTACACCTTC. This sequence encodes CSARMTGGYGYTF.

This clone was picked up a small number of times. V and J are TRBV2 and TRBJ1-6; 8 bases align to TRBD1. The V and J ends lost 2 bases and 8 bases, in that order; junction bases with no gene match: 8. The CDR3 length is 16 residues. Germline assignment: CDR1 SNHLY and CDR2 FYNNEI. The CDR3, as DNA: TGTGCCAGCAGTGAACCCGGACAGGGAAAGGATTCACCCCTCCACTTT. Its translation: CASSEPGQGKDSPLHF. Combining the CDR3 with reference TRBV2 and TRBJ1-6 gives the whole variable domain EPEVTQTPSHQVTQMGQEVILRCVPISNHLYFYWYRQILGQKVEFLVSFYNNEISEKSEIFDDQFSVERPDGSNFTLKIRSTKLEDSAMYFCASSEPGQGKDSPLHFGNGTRLTVT.

The chain has TRBV18 and TRBJ2-7, with no clear D. The germline V and J ends were trimmed by 2 bases and 4 bases, with 9 bases remaining between them. There are 13 residues in the CDR3. Germline V gene lookup returns CDR1 KGHSH and CDR2 LQKENI. CDR3 coding DNA: TGTGCCAGCTCACCAGCCCGAGGATACGAGCAGTACTTC. As protein: CASSPARGYEQYF. Full variable domain (missing parts from reference TRBV18 and TRBJ2-7): NAGVMQNPRHLVRRRGQEARLRCSPMKGHSHVYWYRQLPEEGLKFMVYLQKENIIDESGMPKERFSAEFPKEGPSILRIQQVVRGDSAAYFCASSPARGYEQYFGPGTRLTVT.

The CDR3 DNA follows: TGCGCCAGCAGCTTCTCCGGGACAGGAATTAACGGGGAGCTGTTTTTT. Amino acids: CASSFSGTGINGELFF. The genes are TRBV5-1 and TRBJ2-2; 8 nucleotides line up with TRBD1. Germline values: CDR1 SGHRS, CDR2 YFSETQ. The CDR3 loop spans 16 amino acids. J lost 7 bases, V lost 2 bases, and 10 bases had no gene match.

The V call is TRBV12-2, the J call TRBJ2-1; the D call TRBD2 from the table was never checked on the DNA. TRBV12-2 is deemed a pseudogene. This CDR3 contains 21 residues. CDR3 residues: CASRPRPPGLAGLSSYNEQFF. The CDR3 region has the DNA TGTGCAAGTCGCCCCCGACCCCCGGGACTAGCGGGGCTTAGCTCCTACAATGAGCAGTTCTTC.